The 26 T cell receptor beta chains listed next were all sequenced from one sample in a study of blood T cell repertoires in COVID-19. Assay used: immunoSEQ multiplex PCR; TCRdb lists only in-frame clones, some missing. The table lists about 150,000 clones, roughly 84% of them singletons. Sequenced material: peripheral blood. The receptors originated from a human donor with acute or convalescent COVID-19. The donor label of this sample is uncertain.

This sequence joins TRBV4-3 and TRBJ1-4; D may be TRBD1 (6 bases). The germline V gene has CDR1 LGHNA and CDR2 YSLEER. Trimming left V 4 bases short and J 8 bases short, with 14 bases between. The CDR3 sequence is 14 residues long. CDR3 DNA sequence: TGCGCCAGCAGCCCCACTAATAGGGGGGAAAAACTGTTTTTT. Encoded protein: CASSPTNRGEKLFF.

The chain employs TRBV6-5 and TRBJ1-6; 9 bases fit TRBD1. Trimming removed 2 bases from V and 8 bases from J; junction bases left unmatched: 7. CDR3 length equals 16 residues. Germline values: CDR1 MNHEY, CDR2 SVGAGI. The CDR3 loop is CASSYAPGQGYSPLHF. CDR3 DNA sequence: TGTGCCAGCAGTTACGCACCGGGACAGGGTTATTCACCCCTCCACTTT.

This chain joins TRBV13 and TRBJ1-5; TRBD1 might be the D (5 bases). CDR1 PRHDT and CDR2 FYEKMQ come from the germline V gene (reference sequence). The CDR3 loop spans 14 amino acids. Trimming took 0 bases from V and 2 from J, leaving 5 bases between them. The CDR3 coding sequence is TGTGCCAGCAGCTTAGGGACAGGCAATCAGCCCCAGCATTTT. Protein sequence: CASSLGTGNQPQHF.

The chain recombines TRBV5-6 with TRBJ1-2; D not certain. This CDR3 is built from 13 residues. Trimming took 4 bases from V and 4 from J, leaving 11 bases between them. Germline CDR1 SGHDT, CDR2 YYEEEE. CDR3 amino acids: CASSPSNGYGYTF. The CDR3 nucleotides are TGTGCCAGCAGCCCTTCTAACGGCTATGGCTACACCTTC.

This chain links TRBV12-5 with TRBJ2-1; TRBD2 might be the D (5 bases). Germline V gene lookup returns CDR1 LGHNT and CDR2 FRNRAP. The CDR3 runs to 13 residues. V lost 5 bases and J lost 4, with 9 bases in between. CDR3 residues: CASGPPGYNEQFF. As DNA, the CDR3 is TGTGCTAGTGGTCCTCCGGGGTACAATGAGCAGTTCTTC.

The chain couples TRBV3-1 (or the pseudogene TRBV3-2) to TRBJ1-1, with D unresolved. The V end lost 3 bases, the J end lost 0 bases, and 5 bases lay between the germline ends. Germline V gene data show CDR1 as LGHDT and CDR2 as YNNKEL (reference sequence). The CDR3 consists of 13 residues. CDR3 nucleotides: TGTGCCAGCAGCCAGTTTATGAACACTGAAGCTTTCTTT. It specifies CASSQFMNTEAFF.

This chain uses TRBV29-1 with TRBJ2-5; D is unresolved. Trimming pared 6 bases from V and 1 base from J, leaving 15 bases between. CDR1 is SQVTM and CDR2 is ANQGSEA in the germline V gene. CDR3 length: 14 residues. CDR3 region: CSVPAQWLQETQYF. CDR3 sequence (DNA): TGCAGCGTCCCCGCACAGTGGCTCCAAGAGACCCAGTACTTC.

The chain links TRBV24-1 to TRBJ2-5; 10 bases line up with TRBD1. V lost 3 bases, J lost 7 bases, and 13 bases stayed unmatched. CDR3 size: 17 residues. Germline V CDR1 and CDR2: KGHDR, SFDVKD. CDR3 amino acids: CATSDQPGQGRTGTQYF. CDR3 DNA sequence: TGTGCCACCAGTGATCAACCGGGACAGGGGAGGACTGGGACCCAGTACTTC.

The chain carries TRBV6-5 and TRBJ1-5; the D gene is possibly TRBD1 (5 bases). The germline V gene has CDR1 MNHEY and CDR2 SVGAGI. This CDR3 spans 14 amino acids. V was cut by 4 bases and J by 2 bases, with 9 bases left in between. The CDR3 region has the DNA TGTGCCAGCAGTTCAGGGCTCGGCAATCAGCCCCAGCATTTT. This codes for CASSSGLGNQPQHF.

The CDR3 is CASSQGQSTDTQYF. The CDR3 DNA reads as TGTGCCAGCAGCCAAGGACAGAGCACAGATACGCAGTATTTT. The genes are TRBV5-4 and TRBJ2-3, with D possibly matching TRBD1 (6 bases). The V gene lost 4 bases and the J gene lost 0 bases, with 9 bases spanning the gap. Germline assignment: CDR1 SGHNT and CDR2 YYREEE (reference sequence). The CDR3 length is 14 residues. The variable domain in full, completed from reference TRBV5-4 and TRBJ2-3, reads ETGVTQSPTHLIKTRGQQVTLRCSSQSGHNTVSWYQQALGQGPQFIFQYYREEENGRGNFPPRFSGLQFPNYSSELNVNALELDDSALYLCASSQGQSTDTQYFGPGTRLTVL.

The chain joins TRBV28 to TRBJ1-5, with TRBD1 matching 9 bases. Germline assignment: CDR1 MDHEN and CDR2 SYDVKM. The CDR3 is 16 amino acids. The J segment lost 7 bases and the V segment lost 1 base, leaving 8 bases of the junction unmatched. CDR3 residues: CASSLLGQGDSQPQHF. The CDR3 nucleotides read TGTGCCAGCAGTTTATTGGGACAGGGTGACTCCCAGCCCCAGCATTTT.

This chain links TRBV19 with TRBJ1-4; 8 bases map to TRBD1. V was pared by 6 bases and J by 8 bases, with 17 bases of the junction left unmatched. CDR1 LNHDA and CDR2 SQIVND come from the germline V gene (reference sequence). This CDR3 has 17 amino acids. The CDR3: CASSSITPAAGGEKLFF. The CDR3, as DNA: TGTGCCAGTAGCTCGATTACTCCGGCGGCAGGGGGCGAAAAACTGTTTTTT.

In this sample, this clone turned up once. The identical CDR3 is also encoded by other nucleotide sequences in the sample. This chain connects TRBV5-1 to TRBJ2-5, with 12 bases lining up with TRBD1. Trimming removed 4 bases from V and 5 bases from J; junction bases left unmatched: 6. CDR3 length: 15 amino acids. The germline CDR1 and CDR2 sequences are SGHRS and YFSETQ. CDR3 DNA sequence: TGCGCCAGCAGCCGGGGGACAGGGGGCCGTGAGACCCAGTACTTC. Translation: CASSRGTGGRETQYF.

V gene TRBV18 combines with J gene TRBJ1-6, with 8 bases aligning to TRBD1. The V segment lost 3 bases and the J segment 5 bases; nucleotides outside the gene matches: 6. CDR3 length: 16 residues. Germline values: CDR1 KGHSH, CDR2 LQKENI. The CDR3 DNA reads TGTGCCAGCTCACCTCCCCAGGGGGCAAATAATTCACCCCTCCACTTT. It translates to CASSPPQGANNSPLHF.

The chain joins TRBV29-1 to TRBJ1-2; possibly TRBD1 for D (5 bases). CDR1 and CDR2 from the germline V gene are SQVTM and ANQGSEA. V lost 0 bases, J lost 7 bases, and 21 bases lay in between. The CDR3 has 16 residues. The CDR3 region has the DNA TGCAGCGTTGAAGACCGACGACAGTCTCTCGTCGGTGGCTACACCTTC. Translation gives CSVEDRRQSLVGGYTF.

A single count supports this clone. The rearrangement links TRBV5-1 to TRBJ1-4; possible D gene TRBD1, 5 bases. V was trimmed by 3 bases and J by 5 bases, leaving 14 bases between them. The germline CDR1 and CDR2 sequences are SGHRS and YFSETQ. The CDR3 is 15 residues long. The CDR3 DNA follows: TGCGCCAGCAGCTCCCTCCCGGCAGGGAATGAAAAACTGTTTTTT. Protein: CASSSLPAGNEKLFF.

The table lists this clone with a count of one. For the CDR3, the DNA is TGTGCCACGGACAGGGTATTCTATGGCTACACCTTC. Amino acid sequence: CATDRVFYGYTF. The chain is built from TRBV6-5 and TRBJ1-2; 8 bases are a match to TRBD1. The J segment lost 4 bases and the V segment lost 10 bases, leaving 5 bases of the junction unmatched. There are 12 residues in the CDR3. Per the germline V gene, CDR1 is MNHEY and CDR2 is SVGAGI.

There are a few counts of this clone. For the CDR3, the DNA is TGTGCCAGCAGCTCCGGACAGGGGGGGACTGAAAAACTGTTTTTT. Protein: CASSSGQGGTEKLFF. The chain links TRBV7-9 to TRBJ1-4; 10 bases line up with TRBD1. The CDR3 sequence is 15 residues long. Germline V lookup: CDR1 SEHNR, CDR2 FQNEAQ (reference sequence). V shed 4 bases, J shed 7 bases, and the junction held 6 bases outside the gene matches.

The gene calls are TRBV30 and TRBJ1-1; D gene ambiguous. This CDR3 is 12 amino acids long. Germline CDR1 reads GTSNPN; CDR2 reads SVGIG (reference sequence). The ends were cut back, 1 base at V and 6 bases at J, with 9 bases in the middle. CDR3 DNA: TGTGCCTGGAGTGCCTCCCGGGCTGAAGCTTTCTTT. Residues: CAWSASRAEAFF. Complete variable domain (other parts from reference TRBV30 and TRBJ1-1): SQTIHQWPATLVQPVGSPLSLECTVEGTSNPNLYWYRQAAGRGLQLLFYSVGIGQISSEVPQNLSASRPQDRQFILSSKKLLLSDSGFYLCAWSASRAEAFFGQGTRLTVV.

The count of this clone is one. In DNA form, the CDR3 reads TGTGCCAGCAGCCTCGGGCAGGGGGCGCACCCTGAAGCTTTCTTT. Protein product: CASSLGQGAHPEAFF. The rearrangement joins TRBV7-9 to TRBJ1-1; 8 bases line up with TRBD1. The J segment lost 6 bases and the V segment lost 5 bases, leaving 11 bases of the junction unmatched. CDR1 SEHNR and CDR2 FQNEAQ come from the germline V gene (reference sequence). The CDR3 totals 15 residues.

The chain combines TRBV20-1 with TRBJ2-6; D uncertain. V dropped 3 bases and J dropped 0 bases, with 6 bases sitting between them. Germline V CDR1 and CDR2: DFQATT, SNEGSKA (reference sequence). There are 14 residues in the CDR3. CDR3 sequence (DNA): TGCAGTGCTAGTGCGAGCTCTGGGGCCAACGTCCTGACTTTC. This codes for CSASASSGANVLTF.

The V call is TRBV3-1 (or the pseudogene TRBV3-2), the J call TRBJ1-3; 9 bases map to TRBD1. The CDR3 totals 15 residues. Trimming at V came to 6 bases and at J to 8 bases, leaving 11 bases not matched to a gene. Germline V CDR1 and CDR2: LGHDT, YNNKEL (reference sequence). This CDR3 is CASSPSRDRADTIYF. The DNA of the CDR3 is TGTGCCAGCAGTCCGTCCCGGGACAGGGCCGACACCATATATTTT.

The genes are TRBV12-5 and TRBJ1-1, with D maybe TRBD1 (5 bases). V lost 1 base and J 5 bases, leaving 8 bases between the germline ends. From germline, CDR1 is LGHNT and CDR2 FRNRAP. CDR3 size: 13 residues. The CDR3 loop is CASGLGGFTEAFF. For the CDR3, the DNA is TGTGCTAGTGGTTTGGGGGGCTTTACTGAAGCTTTCTTT.

The chain combines TRBV5-1 with TRBJ2-3; 10 positions match TRBD2. The CDR3 covers 17 residues. V dropped 0 bases and J dropped 2; count of bases not matched to a gene: 6. From germline, CDR1 is SGHRS and CDR2 YFSETQ. CDR3 bases: TGCGCCAGCAGCTTGGTTCCCCTAGCGGGGGTCACAGATACGCAGTATTTT. It codes for CASSLVPLAGVTDTQYF.

The chain recombines TRBV19 with TRBJ2-2; 7 positions match TRBD2. The CDR3 runs to 14 residues. With V trimmed by 3 bases and J by 6 bases, 4 bases remained unmatched. Germline V gene data show CDR1 as LNHDA and CDR2 as SQIVND (reference sequence). The CDR3 loop is CASSIKRGSGELFF. The CDR3 bases are TGTGCCAGTAGTATTAAGCGGGGTTCCGGGGAGCTGTTTTTT.

The rearrangement uses TRBV12-3 or TRBV12-4 and TRBJ1-1; the match to TRBD1 covers 7 bases. The CDR3 spans 13 residues. V was pared by 6 bases and J by 4 bases, with 5 bases of the junction left unmatched. CDR3 protein: CASRPTGPTEAFF. CDR3 coding DNA: TGTGCCAGCAGGCCGACAGGGCCCACTGAAGCTTTCTTT.